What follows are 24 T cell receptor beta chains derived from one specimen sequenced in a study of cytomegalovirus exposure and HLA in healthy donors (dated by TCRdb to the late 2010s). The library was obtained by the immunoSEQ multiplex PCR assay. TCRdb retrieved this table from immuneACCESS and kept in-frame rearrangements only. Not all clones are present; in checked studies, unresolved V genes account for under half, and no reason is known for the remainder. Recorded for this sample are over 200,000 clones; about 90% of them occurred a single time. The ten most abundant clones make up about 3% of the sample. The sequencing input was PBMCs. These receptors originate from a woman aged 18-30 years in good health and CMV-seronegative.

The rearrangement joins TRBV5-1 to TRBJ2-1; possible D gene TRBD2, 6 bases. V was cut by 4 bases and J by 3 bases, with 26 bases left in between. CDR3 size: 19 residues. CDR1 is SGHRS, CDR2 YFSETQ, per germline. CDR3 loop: CASSRRDPGAGIFYNEQFF. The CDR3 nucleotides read TGCGCCAGCAGCCGCCGGGACCCTGGGGCGGGAATCTTCTACAATGAGCAGTTCTTC. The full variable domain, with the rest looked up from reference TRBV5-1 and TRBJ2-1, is KAGVTQTPRYLIKTRGQQVTLSCSPISGHRSVSWYQQTPGQGLQFLFEYFSETQRNKGNFPGRFSGRQFSNSRSEMNVSTLELGDSALYLCASSRRDPGAGIFYNEQFFGPGTRLTVL.

In DNA, the CDR3 is TGTGCCATCAGTGAACGGGGGGATCGCACAGATACGCAGTATTTT. This translates into CAISERGDRTDTQYF. V usage is TRBV10-3 and J usage is TRBJ2-3; 7 nucleotides agree with TRBD2. Losses at the gene ends were 3 bases for V and 1 base for J; bases not matched to a gene: 4. The CDR3 totals 15 residues. The germline V gene has CDR1 ENHRY and CDR2 SYGVKD.

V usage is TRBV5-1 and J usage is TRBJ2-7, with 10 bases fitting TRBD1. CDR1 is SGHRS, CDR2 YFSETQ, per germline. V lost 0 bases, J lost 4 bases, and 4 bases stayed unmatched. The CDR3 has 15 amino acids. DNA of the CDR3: TGCGCCAGCAGCTTGGCCGGGACAGGGGCATACGAGCAGTACTTC. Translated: CASSLAGTGAYEQYF.

The CDR3 sequence is CASSLASGDEQYF. CDR3 bases: TGTGCCAGCAGTTTAGCGTCGGGCGACGAGCAGTACTTC. This chain connects TRBV6-1 to TRBJ2-7; possible D gene TRBD2, 5 bases. The V gene lost 5 bases and the J gene lost 5 bases, with 13 bases spanning the gap. Germline CDR1 is MNHNS and CDR2 is SASEGT. The CDR3 consists of 13 residues.

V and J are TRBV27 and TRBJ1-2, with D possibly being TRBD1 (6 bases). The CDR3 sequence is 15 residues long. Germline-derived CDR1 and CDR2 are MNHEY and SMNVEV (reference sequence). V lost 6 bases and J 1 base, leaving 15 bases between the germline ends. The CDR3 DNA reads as TGTGCCAGCAGCCCGGCGGGGGGCCTTAACTATGGCTACACCTTC. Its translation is CASSPAGGLNYGYTF.

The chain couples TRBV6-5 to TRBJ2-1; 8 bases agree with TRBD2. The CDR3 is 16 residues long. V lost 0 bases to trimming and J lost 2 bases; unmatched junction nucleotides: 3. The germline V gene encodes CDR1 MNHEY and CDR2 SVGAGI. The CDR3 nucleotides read TGTGCCAGCAGTTACTCACACGGGAGGGCCTACAATGAGCAGTTCTTC. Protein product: CASSYSHGRAYNEQFF.

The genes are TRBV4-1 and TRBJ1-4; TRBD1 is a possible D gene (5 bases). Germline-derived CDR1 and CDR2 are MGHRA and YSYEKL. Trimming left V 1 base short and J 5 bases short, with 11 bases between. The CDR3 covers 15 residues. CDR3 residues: CASSQAPGPNEKLFF. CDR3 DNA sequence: TGCGCCAGCAGCCAAGCGCCAGGGCCAAATGAAAAACTGTTTTTT.

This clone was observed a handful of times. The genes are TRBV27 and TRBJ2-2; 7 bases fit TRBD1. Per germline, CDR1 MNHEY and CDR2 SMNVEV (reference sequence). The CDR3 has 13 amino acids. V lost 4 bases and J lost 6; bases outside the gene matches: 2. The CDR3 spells CASSWTGPGELFF. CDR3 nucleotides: TGTGCCAGCAGTTGGACAGGCCCCGGGGAGCTGTTTTTT.

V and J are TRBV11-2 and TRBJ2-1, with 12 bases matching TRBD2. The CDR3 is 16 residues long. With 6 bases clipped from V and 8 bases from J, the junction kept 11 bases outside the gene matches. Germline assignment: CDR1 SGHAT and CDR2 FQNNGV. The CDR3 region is CASSLLAGGLGDEQFF. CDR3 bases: TGTGCCAGCAGTTTGCTAGCGGGAGGGCTGGGGGATGAGCAGTTCTTC.

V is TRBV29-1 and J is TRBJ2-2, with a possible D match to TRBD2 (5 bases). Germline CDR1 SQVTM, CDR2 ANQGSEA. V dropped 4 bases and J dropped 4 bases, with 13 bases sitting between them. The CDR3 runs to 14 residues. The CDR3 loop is CSVAITGSTGELFF. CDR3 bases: TGCAGCGTTGCCATAACGGGAAGCACCGGGGAGCTGTTTTTT.

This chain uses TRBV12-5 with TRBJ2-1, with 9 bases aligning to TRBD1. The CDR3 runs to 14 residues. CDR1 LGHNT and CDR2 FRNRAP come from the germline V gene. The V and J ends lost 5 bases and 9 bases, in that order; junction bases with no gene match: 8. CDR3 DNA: TGTGCTAGTGGTACCGGACAGGGGTTTGGTGAGCAGTTCTTC. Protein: CASGTGQGFGEQFF.

Written as DNA, the CDR3 is TGTGCCAGCAGTTCCGAACCACTAGCGGAACGCTACGAGCAGTACTTC. Translated: CASSSEPLAERYEQYF. This chain uses TRBV28 with TRBJ2-7, with TRBD2 matching over 8 bases. Germline CDR1 reads MDHEN; CDR2 reads SYDVKM. CDR3 length: 16 amino acids. V trimming: 4 bases; J trimming: 3 bases; junction bases outside the gene matches: 11. Filled out from reference TRBV28 and TRBJ2-7, the complete variable domain reads DVKVTQSSRYLVKRTGEKVFLECVQDMDHENMFWYRQDPGLGLRLIYFSYDVKMKEKGDIPEGYSVSREKKERFSLILESASTNQTSMYLCASSSEPLAERYEQYFGPGTRLTVT.

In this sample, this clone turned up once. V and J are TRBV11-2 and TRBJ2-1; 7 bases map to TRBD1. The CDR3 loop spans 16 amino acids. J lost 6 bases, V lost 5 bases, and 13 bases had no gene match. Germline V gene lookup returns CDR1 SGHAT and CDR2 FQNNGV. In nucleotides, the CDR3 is TGTGCCAGCAGCCCGAGGACAGGCTCCCTGTCCAATGAGCAGTTCTTC. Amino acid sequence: CASSPRTGSLSNEQFF.

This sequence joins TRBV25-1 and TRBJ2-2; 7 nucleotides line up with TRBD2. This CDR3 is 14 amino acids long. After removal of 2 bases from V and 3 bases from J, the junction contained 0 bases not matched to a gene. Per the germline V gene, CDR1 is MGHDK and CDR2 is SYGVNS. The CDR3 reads CASSEAGDTGELFF. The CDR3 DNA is TGTGCCAGCAGTGAAGCGGGAGACACCGGGGAGCTGTTTTTT.

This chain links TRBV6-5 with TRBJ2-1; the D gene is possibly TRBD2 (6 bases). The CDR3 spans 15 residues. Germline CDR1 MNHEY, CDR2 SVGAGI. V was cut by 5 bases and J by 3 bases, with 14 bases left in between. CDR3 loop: CASSRGLVLYNEQFF. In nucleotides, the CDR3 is TGTGCCAGCAGTCGGGGACTCGTTCTCTACAATGAGCAGTTCTTC.

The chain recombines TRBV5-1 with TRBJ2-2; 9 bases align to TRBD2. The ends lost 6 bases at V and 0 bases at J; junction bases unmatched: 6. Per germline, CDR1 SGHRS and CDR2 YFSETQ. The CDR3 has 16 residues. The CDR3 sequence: CASTFLAGTNTGELFF. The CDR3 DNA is TGCGCCAGCACCTTTCTAGCGGGGACGAACACCGGGGAGCTGTTTTTT.

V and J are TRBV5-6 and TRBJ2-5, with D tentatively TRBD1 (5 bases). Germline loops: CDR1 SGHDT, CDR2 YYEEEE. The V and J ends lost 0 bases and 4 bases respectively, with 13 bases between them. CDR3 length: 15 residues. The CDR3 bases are TGTGCCAGCAGCTTGGGGGGCGTTCGAGGAGAGACCCAGTACTTC. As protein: CASSLGGVRGETQYF. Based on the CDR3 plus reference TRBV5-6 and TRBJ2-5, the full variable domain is DAGVTQSPTHLIKTRGQQVTLRCSPKSGHDTVSWYQQALGQGPQFIFQYYEEEERQRGNFPDRFSGHQFPNYSSELNVNALLLGDSALYLCASSLGGVRGETQYFGPGTRLLVL.

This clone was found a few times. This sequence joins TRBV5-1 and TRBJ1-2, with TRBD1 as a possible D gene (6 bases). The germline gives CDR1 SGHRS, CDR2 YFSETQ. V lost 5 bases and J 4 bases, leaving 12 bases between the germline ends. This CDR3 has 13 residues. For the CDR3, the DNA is TGCGCCAGCAGGCCCGGACAGACCTATGGCTACACCTTC. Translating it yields CASRPGQTYGYTF.

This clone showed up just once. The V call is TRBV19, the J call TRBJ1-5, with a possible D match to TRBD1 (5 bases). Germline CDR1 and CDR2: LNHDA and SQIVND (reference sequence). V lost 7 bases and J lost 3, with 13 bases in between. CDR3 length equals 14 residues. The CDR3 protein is CASKVAGNNQPQHF. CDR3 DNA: TGTGCCAGTAAAGTGGCAGGGAACAATCAGCCCCAGCATTTT.

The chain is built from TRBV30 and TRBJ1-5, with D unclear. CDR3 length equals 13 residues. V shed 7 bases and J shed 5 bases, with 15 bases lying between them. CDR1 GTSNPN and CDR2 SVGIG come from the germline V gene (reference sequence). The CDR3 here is CASSDGKHQPQHF. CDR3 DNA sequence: TGTGCCTCCTCGGACGGGAAACATCAGCCCCAGCATTTT.

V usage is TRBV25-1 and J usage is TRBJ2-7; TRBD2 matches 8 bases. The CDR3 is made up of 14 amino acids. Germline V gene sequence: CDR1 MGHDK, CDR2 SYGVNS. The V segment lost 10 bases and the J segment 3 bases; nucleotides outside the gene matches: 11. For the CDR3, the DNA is TGTGCCACCACACCAGCGGGGGTACACTACGAGCAGTACTTC. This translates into CATTPAGVHYEQYF.

DNA for the CDR3: TGTGCCAGCAGCCCAGGGACAGTTGGCAATCAGCCCCAGCATTTT. Amino acids: CASSPGTVGNQPQHF. The chain uses TRBV9 and TRBJ1-5; 7 nucleotides agree with TRBD1. CDR1 is SGDLS, CDR2 YYNGEE, per germline. Germline trimming cut 4 bases from V and 2 bases from J; bases unmatched to any gene: 6. The CDR3 totals 15 residues. Together with reference TRBV9 and TRBJ1-5, the CDR3 gives the full variable domain: DSGVTQTPKHLITATGQRVTLRCSPRSGDLSVYWYQQSLDQGLQFLIQYYNGEERAKGNILERFSAQQFPDLHSELNLSSLELGDSALYFCASSPGTVGNQPQHFGDGTRLSIL.

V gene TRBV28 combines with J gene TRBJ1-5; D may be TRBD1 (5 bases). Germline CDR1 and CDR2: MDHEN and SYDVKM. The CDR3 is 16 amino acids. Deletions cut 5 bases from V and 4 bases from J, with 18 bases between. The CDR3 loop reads CASSPVLGGGNQPQHF. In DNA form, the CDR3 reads TGTGCCAGCAGTCCTGTGTTGGGGGGAGGGAATCAGCCCCAGCATTTT.

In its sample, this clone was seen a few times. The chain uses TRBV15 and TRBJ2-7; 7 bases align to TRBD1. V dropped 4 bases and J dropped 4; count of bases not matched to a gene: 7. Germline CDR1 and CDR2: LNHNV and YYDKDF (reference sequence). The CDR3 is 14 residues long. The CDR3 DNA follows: TGTGCCACCAGCACAGGACAGGTGGGGTACGAGCAGTACTTC. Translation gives CATSTGQVGYEQYF.